The 32 T cell receptor beta chains in this list originate from one sample, sequenced in a study of T cells after yellow fever vaccination. TCRdb re-derived calls from the 5' RACE reads in MiXCR, one entry per CDR3 protein. Of about 340,000 distinct CDR3 sequences detected, around 12% appear once; the ten largest clones hold roughly 3.1%. Sequencing was performed on CD4+ T cells sorted from PBMCs, taken 15 days after the yellow fever booster vaccination. Receptor source: a man between 18 and 29 years old who received the YFV17D yellow fever vaccine.

This sequence joins TRBV2 and TRBJ1-1; a possible D gene is TRBD1 (5 bases). The CDR3 extends over 14 amino acids. V was shortened by 7 bases and J by 6 bases, with 18 bases between the two germline ends. CDR1 and CDR2 (germline): SNHLY, FYNNEI. As DNA, the CDR3 is TGTGCCAGCACCCGAACCGGGACTCTCTCTGAAGCTTTCTTT. Amino acid sequence: CASTRTGTLSEAFF.

This chain uses TRBV5-1 with TRBJ2-7, with 7 positions matching TRBD2. V shed 5 bases, J shed 2 bases, and the junction held 7 bases outside the gene matches. This CDR3 contains 14 residues. Germline CDR1 and CDR2: SGHRS and YFSETQ. The CDR3 DNA follows: TGCGCCAGCAGTCTCGCGGGGGAGGCCTACGAGCAGTACTTC. It is translated as CASSLAGEAYEQYF.

A few counts support this clonotype. The chain combines TRBV4-2 with TRBJ2-5, with D perhaps being TRBD1 or TRBD2 (6 bases each). Germline V gene data show CDR1 as LGHNA and CDR2 as YNFKEQ. This CDR3 has 15 amino acids. V lost 0 bases to trimming and J lost 2 bases, with 10 bases between them. The chain's CDR3 is CASSQDGGRQETQYF. CDR3 nucleotide sequence: TGTGCCAGCAGCCAAGATGGGGGGCGGCAAGAGACCCAGTACTTC.

The chain recombines TRBV7-2 with TRBJ2-2; TRBD1 or TRBD2 may be the D gene (6 bases each). Germline V gene data show CDR1 as SGHTA and CDR2 as FQGNSA. The CDR3 runs to 14 residues. Trimming removed 8 bases at V and 5 bases at J, with 15 bases between. The CDR3 region is CASGTQGLTGELFF. The DNA for the CDR3 is TGTGCCAGCGGGACTCAGGGGCTGACCGGGGAGCTGTTTTTT.

CDR3 coding DNA: TGCAGTGCTAATCAGGGGAAGGAAAAACTGTTTTTT. This gives the protein CSANQGKEKLFF. This chain links TRBV20-1 with TRBJ1-4; TRBD1 is a possible D gene (6 bases). Trimming cost V 4 bases and J 8 bases, with 11 bases left between them. The CDR3 sequence is 12 residues long. Germline loops: CDR1 DFQATT, CDR2 SNEGSKA (reference sequence).

V usage is TRBV6-5 and J usage is TRBJ1-2; D is unresolved. Trimming took off 4 bases at V and 8 bases at J, with 14 bases between the two ends. Germline CDR1 reads MNHEY; CDR2 reads SVGAGI. CDR3 length equals 13 residues. CDR3 residues: CASSSRVVSGYTF. For the CDR3, the DNA is TGTGCCAGCAGTTCCCGTGTGGTTAGCGGCTACACCTTC.

This clonotype has more than one count but fewer than ten. The chain couples TRBV5-1 to TRBJ1-1; the D is unclear. Trimming cost V 1 base and J 7 bases, with 5 bases left between them. Germline V gives CDR1 SGHRS, CDR2 YFSETQ. The CDR3 runs to 11 residues. The CDR3 loop reads CASSLLDEAFF. Written as DNA, the CDR3 is TGCGCCAGCAGCTTGTTAGATGAAGCTTTCTTT.

A few counts support this clonotype. The rearrangement uses TRBV30 and TRBJ2-7; tentatively, D is TRBD1 or TRBD2 (5 bases each). In germline, CDR1 is GTSNPN, CDR2 SVGIG (reference sequence). The CDR3 runs to 13 residues. With 6 bases removed from V and 2 bases from J, the gap between germline ends came to 14 bases. DNA for the CDR3: TGTGCCTGCCCGGGACCGTCAGCCTACGAGCAGTACTTC. Translated: CACPGPSAYEQYF.

The rearrangement uses TRBV20-1 and TRBJ1-6; D is ambiguous. This CDR3 has 13 amino acids. V was clipped by 2 bases and J by 7 bases, with 9 bases between them. Per germline, CDR1 DFQATT and CDR2 SNEGSKA (reference sequence). CDR3 DNA sequence: TGCAGTGCTAGAAGGGAAGCGAATTCACCCCTCCACTTT. As protein: CSARREANSPLHF.

The chain uses TRBV7-2 and TRBJ1-6; D is undetermined. The CDR3 consists of 14 residues. Germline loops: CDR1 SGHTA, CDR2 FQGNSA. Trimming left V 1 base short and J 7 bases short, with 8 bases between. CDR3 nucleotides: TGTGCCAGCAGCTTAGAGGCTTTAAATTCACCCCTCCACTTT. Residues: CASSLEALNSPLHF. The full variable domain, with the rest looked up from reference TRBV7-2 and TRBJ1-6, is GAGVSQSPSNKVTEKGKDVELRCDPISGHTALYWYRQSLGQGLEFLIYFQGNSAPDKSGLPSDRFSAERTGGSVSTLTIQRTQQEDSAVYLCASSLEALNSPLHFGNGTRLTVT.

V and J are TRBV9 and TRBJ2-5; no definite D call. The V end lost 3 bases, the J end lost 5 bases, and 11 bases lay between the germline ends. Germline V lookup: CDR1 SGDLS, CDR2 YYNGEE. This CDR3 has 13 residues. The CDR3 reads CASSGTSLETQYF. Written as DNA, the CDR3 is TGTGCCAGCAGCGGGACCTCTTTGGAGACCCAGTACTTC.

This clonotype was observed a handful of times. The chain couples TRBV5-1 to TRBJ2-7, with D maybe TRBD1 (5 bases). Germline assignment: CDR1 SGHRS and CDR2 YFSETQ. V lost 0 bases, J lost 7 bases, and 17 bases lay in between. The CDR3 extends over 15 amino acids. The CDR3 nucleotides are TGCGCCAGCAGCTTGGTTGGCAGCCAGGGTAGGGAGCAGTACTTC. This codes for CASSLVGSQGREQYF. Based on the CDR3 plus reference TRBV5-1 and TRBJ2-7, the full variable domain is KAGVTQTPRYLIKTRGQQVTLSCSPISGHRSVSWYQQTPGQGLQFLFEYFSETQRNKGNFPGRFSGRQFSNSRSEMNVSTLELGDSALYLCASSLVGSQGREQYFGPGTRLTVT.

The V and J genes are TRBV19 and TRBJ2-3; D call uncertain. The CDR3 sequence is 15 residues long. The germline V gene encodes CDR1 LNHDA and CDR2 SQIVND (reference sequence). V gave up 6 bases and J gave up 6 bases, with 19 bases separating them. CDR3 sequence (DNA): TGTGCCAGTAGCCTCGACTCTTTTCTGATCGATACGCAGTATTTT. Amino acids: CASSLDSFLIDTQYF.

The chain employs TRBV7-2 and TRBJ2-2; TRBD2 aligns across 7 bases. CDR1 SGHTA and CDR2 FQGNSA come from the germline V gene. Trimming removed 3 bases from V and 1 base from J; junction bases left unmatched: 5. This CDR3 region has 16 residues. The CDR3 DNA is TGTGCCAGCAGCTTTGTAGGCGGGGGGAACACCGGGGAGCTGTTTTTT. It yields the protein CASSFVGGGNTGELFF.

The rearrangement uses TRBV7-9 and TRBJ1-2; D uncertain. Per the germline V gene, CDR1 is SEHNR and CDR2 is FQNEAQ (reference sequence). CDR3 length: 15 residues. V was clipped by 4 bases and J by 4 bases, with 16 bases between them. CDR3 bases: TGTGCCAGCAGCTCTACAAGGCTCTCTGTCTATGGCTACACCTTC. This gives the protein CASSSTRLSVYGYTF.

This clonotype was observed a few times. The chain couples TRBV24-1 to TRBJ2-3, with 13 bases lining up with TRBD2. This CDR3 is 15 amino acids long. Germline V gives CDR1 KGHDR, CDR2 SFDVKD. V dropped 9 bases and J dropped 5; count of bases not matched to a gene: 7. The CDR3, as DNA: TGTGCCACCGGCGGACTAGCGGGGGTGATAGATACGCAGTATTTT. This codes for CATGGLAGVIDTQYF.

This clonotype was seen at least ten times. This chain links TRBV4-3 with TRBJ2-7; 7 positions match TRBD2. The CDR3 contains 15 residues. J lost 4 bases, V lost 1 base, and 7 bases had no gene match. Germline-derived CDR1 and CDR2 are LGHNA and YSLEER. The CDR3 sequence is CASSQGWGGSYEQYF. Here the CDR3 DNA reads TGCGCCAGCAGCCAAGGATGGGGGGGGAGTTACGAGCAGTACTTC.

This sequence joins TRBV30 and TRBJ1-2; a weak D match, TRBD1 (5 bases). The V and J ends lost 0 bases and 6 bases respectively, with 8 bases between them. The CDR3 totals 12 residues. Per the germline V gene, CDR1 is GTSNPN and CDR2 is SVGIG (reference sequence). CDR3 amino acids: CAWSVRQHGYTF. Written as DNA, the CDR3 is TGTGCCTGGAGTGTACGACAGCATGGCTACACCTTC.

The rearrangement links TRBV30 to TRBJ2-7, with D hard to call. The CDR3 has 15 amino acids. Trimming stripped 0 bases from V and 0 bases from J, with 12 bases between. Germline CDR1 GTSNPN, CDR2 SVGIG (reference sequence). The CDR3 coding sequence is TGTGCCTGGAGTGTAAGCAGGAGCCTCTCCTACGAGCAGTACTTC. This encodes CAWSVSRSLSYEQYF.

The chain uses TRBV20-1 and TRBJ2-3, with D unclear. V was clipped by 6 bases and J by 3 bases, with 16 bases between them. The length of the CDR3 is 14 residues. CDR1 and CDR2 (germline): DFQATT, SNEGSKA (reference sequence). CDR3 in DNA: TGCAGTGCGGGCAGACGGCTATTAACAGATACGCAGTATTTT. This gives the protein CSAGRRLLTDTQYF.

V and J are TRBV28 and TRBJ1-5; 7 bases are a match to TRBD1. Germline V gene data show CDR1 as MDHEN and CDR2 as SYDVKM. V lost 6 bases and J lost 0; bases outside the gene matches: 11. The CDR3 length is 17 residues. The DNA of the CDR3 is TGTGCCAGCAGCTTGGACAGGTGGGGGTATAGCAATCAGCCCCAGCATTTT. Protein product: CASSLDRWGYSNQPQHF. The complete variable domain, with remaining parts taken from reference TRBV28 and TRBJ1-5, reads DVKVTQSSRYLVKRTGEKVFLECVQDMDHENMFWYRQDPGLGLRLIYFSYDVKMKEKGDIPEGYSVSREKKERFSLILESASTNQTSMYLCASSLDRWGYSNQPQHFGDGTRLSIL.

The chain carries TRBV5-5 and TRBJ1-6, with TRBD1 matching over 8 bases. Germline V gene data show CDR1 as SGHKS and CDR2 as YYEKEE (reference sequence). The CDR3 consists of 20 residues. Germline trimming cut 0 bases from V and 1 base from J; bases unmatched to any gene: 12. For the CDR3, the DNA is TGTGCCAGCAGCTTGGACAGGGGGTTTTCGGTGCGGTCCTATAATTCACCCCTCCACTTT. It encodes CASSLDRGFSVRSYNSPLHF.

The chain has TRBV6-2 or TRBV6-3 and TRBJ1-4; TRBD1 agrees at 8 bases. The CDR3 totals 17 residues. Germline CDR1 reads MNHEY; CDR2 reads SVGEGT. The J segment lost 5 bases and the V segment lost 2 bases, leaving 10 bases of the junction unmatched. CDR3 sequence: CASSYHRQGPRNEKLFF. As DNA, the CDR3 is TGTGCCAGCAGTTACCACCGACAGGGGCCGCGCAATGAAAAACTGTTTTTT.

The V gene is TRBV10-3, the J gene TRBJ1-2, with 7 bases fitting TRBD1. Losses at the gene ends were 8 bases for V and 2 bases for J; bases not matched to a gene: 5. The CDR3 extends over 13 amino acids. Germline V gives CDR1 ENHRY, CDR2 SYGVKD. The DNA of the CDR3 is TGTGCCATCCGGGACAGTCGGAACTATGGCTACACCTTC. It yields the protein CAIRDSRNYGYTF.

CDR3 in DNA: TGTGCCAGCAGCTTATTCTGGACACCGAGGAGCTCCTACAATGAGCAGTTCTTC. Its protein product is CASSLFWTPRSSYNEQFF. The V gene is TRBV7-2, the J gene TRBJ2-1; TRBD1 might be the D (5 bases). CDR1 is SGHTA and CDR2 is FQGNSA in the germline V gene. CDR3 length: 18 residues. The V and J ends lost 2 bases and 0 bases respectively, with 17 bases between them.

The J gene is TRBJ2-6, the V gene TRBV12-3 or TRBV12-4; D call uncertain. The V end was cut by 5 bases, the J end by 0 bases, with 8 bases between. The length of the CDR3 is 15 residues. This CDR3 is CASSQHRSGANVLTF. DNA for the CDR3: TGTGCCAGCAGTCAACACCGCTCTGGGGCCAACGTCCTGACTTTC.

This clonotype was seen a handful of times. This sequence joins TRBV5-4 and TRBJ2-3; D unresolved. CDR1 is SGHNT, CDR2 YYREEE, per germline (reference sequence). The germline V and J ends were trimmed by 4 bases and 1 base, with 10 bases remaining between them. This CDR3 region has 14 residues. CDR3 sequence: CASSPEAGTDTQYF. CDR3 nucleotides: TGTGCCAGCAGCCCCGAGGCGGGCACAGATACGCAGTATTTT.

The rearrangement joins TRBV28 to TRBJ1-2; no reliable D call. Trimming left V 1 base short and J 4 bases short, with 7 bases between. CDR1 and CDR2 (germline): MDHEN, SYDVKM. There are 13 residues in the CDR3. In DNA form, the CDR3 reads TGTGCCAGCAGTTTATTGGCAGCCTATGGCTACACCTTC. Its translation is CASSLLAAYGYTF.

This chain links TRBV4-1 with TRBJ2-7; possible D gene TRBD1, 8 bases. This CDR3 is 17 amino acids long. In germline, CDR1 is MGHRA, CDR2 YSYEKL. The V and J ends lost 1 base and 2 bases respectively, with 18 bases between them. This CDR3 is CASSQAPIQGGAYEQYF. CDR3 nucleotides: TGCGCCAGCAGCCAAGCCCCGATACAGGGGGGGGCCTACGAGCAGTACTTC.

This clonotype was counted at least ten times. The gene calls are TRBV10-3 and TRBJ2-2; TRBD1 matches 9 bases. The CDR3 is made up of 16 amino acids. Per the germline V gene, CDR1 is ENHRY and CDR2 is SYGVKD. Germline trimming cut 10 bases from V and 6 bases from J; bases unmatched to any gene: 15. This CDR3 reads CASRGPGQGFSGELFF. CDR3 coding DNA: TGTGCCAGCAGAGGTCCGGGACAGGGTTTCTCCGGGGAGCTGTTTTTT.

There are a few counts of this clonotype. The rearrangement links TRBV28 to TRBJ1-2, with a tentative D call TRBD1 (5 bases). Trimming cost V 4 bases and J 4 bases, with 13 bases left between them. In germline, CDR1 is MDHEN, CDR2 SYDVKM. The CDR3 loop spans 14 amino acids. The CDR3 region has the DNA TGTGCCAGCAGTTCTCCGGGACGGACCTATGGCTACACCTTC. This sequence encodes CASSSPGRTYGYTF.

This clonotype has just one count. As DNA, the CDR3 is TGTGCCAGCAGCCCCTCGGGTTTTAACTATGGCTACACCTTC. As protein: CASSPSGFNYGYTF. The chain is built from TRBV6-5 and TRBJ1-2, with unresolved D. The CDR3 covers 14 residues. Trimming took off 6 bases at V and 1 base at J, with 12 bases between the two ends. Germline CDR1 MNHEY, CDR2 SVGAGI.